The clone carrying this T cell receptor (beta chain) was seen a single time. The data stem from a study of shared clonotypes between healthy human individuals. TCRdb keeps only in-frame clones here, not all; method: immunoSEQ multiplex PCR. The sample lists about 2 million clones, about 95% occurring once. Caucasian adults living in Nashville, Tennessee, provided all samples. CDR1 SGDLS and CDR2 YYNGEE come from the germline V gene. The V end was cut by 0 bases, the J end by 3 bases, with 9 bases between. The CDR3 length is 15 residues. Sequenced sample: naive CD4+ T cells sorted from blood. Regarding subset: CD45RA+ positively selected. V and J are TRBV9 and TRBJ2-2; the D is unclear. This receptor was identified in a man aged 18 to 30 in good health. This CDR3 is CASSVGPTYTGELFF. The CDR3, as DNA: TGTGCCAGCAGCGTAGGACCTACTTACACCGGGGAGCTGTTTTTT.